This T cell receptor (beta chain) came from a study of OX40 agonist ivuxolimab in advanced cancers. Study-level points and caveats: Partial responders dosed at 0.1-3.0 mg/kg displayed clonal expansion ranking among the lowest. Some patients who did not respond also had low normalized T-cell clonal expansion.

Germline-derived CDR1 and CDR2 are SGHRS and YFSETQ. Deletions cut 2 bases from V and 0 bases from J, with 5 bases between. CDR3 size: 13 residues. Using immunoSEQ multiplex PCR, the repertoire was profiled, and TCRdb retains in-frame clones only, with some absent. This sample has tens of thousands of clones; 65% to 85% occur once, and the top ten carry about 20%. About this clone: Its antigen is currently unknown.

The origin of this receptor is an adult with an advanced solid tumor such as melanoma, head and neck, liver or kidney cancer. The chain joins TRBV5-1 to TRBJ1-2; D remains unclear. This specimen was CD4+ or CD8+ T cells sorted from blood, taken in a trial of the OX40 agonist ivuxolimab. CDR3 region: CASSFEPNYGYTF. The CDR3 DNA reads as TGCGCCAGCAGCTTTGAGCCTAACTATGGCTACACCTTC.